A selection of T cell receptor beta chains follows, all from one sample in a study of blood T cell repertoires in COVID-19. Here immunoSEQ multiplex PCR was the method, and the copy in TCRdb shows in-frame clones only, minus some. The sample lists fewer than 50,000 clones, about 83% seen once, with about 44% in the top ten. The sample consisted of peripheral blood. Every receptor here comes from a woman aged 80 or over with active or convalescent COVID-19. The CDR3 runs from the conserved cysteine through the conserved F or W. Fields, in order: D gene, clone size, V gene, J gene, CDR3 protein, CDR3 DNA. D genes are given only for firm matches. Size is stated for part of the rows, as once, few or many counts, or as a class when the clone is expanded.

.	.	TRBV3-1/TRBV3-2	TRBJ1-1	CASSQDGQNTEAFF	TGTGCCAGCAGCCAAGATGGACAGAACACTGAAGCTTTCTTT
TRBD1	.	TRBV6-6	TRBJ2-5	CASSDRGPETQYF	TGTGCCAGCTCGGACAGGGGCCCGGAGACCCAGTACTTC
TRBD2	once	TRBV5-1	TRBJ2-2	CATTSGREANTGELFF	TGCGCCACCACCTCGGGACGGGAGGCGAACACCGGGGAGCTGTTTTTT
.	once	TRBV28	TRBJ2-7	CASRGRGEQYF	TGTGCCAGCAGAGGTAGAGGCGAGCAGTACTTC
.	.	TRBV28	TRBJ2-1	CASSTRKGAYNEQFF	TGTGCCAGCAGCACCAGAAAGGGAGCCTACAATGAGCAGTTCTTC
TRBD1	.	TRBV11-3	TRBJ2-7	CASSPPGQGAEQYF	TGTGCCAGCAGCCCTCCGGGACAGGGCGCCGAGCAGTACTTC
TRBD1	.	TRBV7-9	TRBJ1-1	CASSLRQGATEAFF	TGTGCCAGCAGCCTCCGACAGGGGGCAACTGAAGCTTTCTTT
TRBD1	.	TRBV5-1	TRBJ2-5	CASSLGTVQETQYF	TGCGCCAGCAGCCTCGGGACAGTCCAAGAGACCCAGTACTTC
.	.	TRBV20-1	TRBJ1-4	CSASPRAELFF	TGCAGTGCCAGCCCCAGGGCCGAACTGTTTTTT
.	.	TRBV5-1	TRBJ2-7	CASSLERGSRFEQYF	TGCGCCAGCAGCTTGGAAAGGGGGAGCAGGTTCGAGCAGTACTTC
.	.	TRBV28	TRBJ2-7	CASSFRGSLYEQYF	TGTGCCAGCAGTTTTAGGGGCAGCCTATACGAGCAGTACTTC
TRBD1	.	TRBV11-3	TRBJ1-1	CASSLDRANTEAFF	TGTGCCAGCAGCCTGGACAGGGCGAACACTGAAGCTTTCTTT
.	.	TRBV6-5	TRBJ2-7	CASQATGSEQYF	TGTGCCAGCCAAGCTACAGGGAGCGAGCAGTACTTC
.	.	TRBV19	TRBJ2-3	CASREQGTDTQYF	TGTGCCAGTAGGGAACAGGGTACAGATACGCAGTATTTT
.	.	TRBV11-3	TRBJ2-1	CASSLGTRDYNEQFF	TGTGCCAGCAGCTTAGGTACCCGGGATTACAATGAGCAGTTCTTC
TRBD1	.	TRBV28	TRBJ1-5	CASSRGQASQPQHF	TGTGCCAGCAGTAGGGGACAGGCTTCGCAGCCCCAGCATTTT
TRBD2	.	TRBV24-1	TRBJ2-5	CATSDFLAGGIQETQYF	TGTGCCACCAGTGATTTTTTAGCGGGAGGGATCCAAGAGACCCAGTACTTC
.	.	TRBV7-2	TRBJ2-1	CASSPRSLVAVSSGEQFF	TGTGCCAGCAGCCCTCGGTCATTGGTAGCGGTATCCTCCGGGGAGCAGTTCTTC
TRBD2	.	TRBV3-1/TRBV3-2	TRBJ2-1	CASSHSGRASEQFF	TGTGCCAGCAGCCATAGCGGGAGGGCCAGCGAGCAGTTCTTC
TRBD1	.	TRBV7-8	TRBJ1-6	CASSFPLGTGNSPLHF	TGTGCCAGCAGCTTCCCACTCGGGACAGGGAATTCACCCCTCCACTTT
TRBD2	.	TRBV7-2	TRBJ2-1	CASSLVGLADNEQFF	TGTGCCAGCAGCTTAGTCGGGCTAGCGGACAATGAGCAGTTCTTC
.	.	TRBV12-3/TRBV12-4	TRBJ1-2	CASSLRLSGYTF	TGTGCCAGCAGCCTCCGACTTTCTGGCTACACCTTC
.	.	TRBV6-5	TRBJ1-4	CASRTRLGGTEKLFF	TGTGCCAGCAGGACACGCCTCGGGGGAACAGAAAAACTGTTTTTT
TRBD1	.	TRBV4-1	TRBJ1-5	CASSQPGQQYQPQHF	TGCGCCAGCAGCCAGCCGGGACAGCAGTATCAGCCCCAGCATTTT
TRBD1	once	TRBV28	TRBJ1-1	CASRRTGLGTEAFF	TGTGCCAGCAGACGGACAGGTTTAGGCACTGAAGCTTTCTTT
TRBD1	.	TRBV5-1	TRBJ2-1	CASSLGQGFFHEQFF	TGCGCCAGCAGCTTGGGACAGGGATTTTTCCATGAGCAGTTCTTC
.	.	TRBV7-2	TRBJ2-6	CASSLDPGSPGANVLTF	TGTGCCAGCAGCTTAGATCCGGGGTCCCCTGGGGCCAACGTCCTGACTTTC
TRBD1	.	TRBV4-1	TRBJ1-3	CASSKTGAGNTIYF	TGCGCCAGCAGCAAGACAGGGGCTGGAAACACCATATATTTT
.	.	TRBV29-1	TRBJ1-2	CSVGSPEDGYTF	TGCAGCGTTGGGTCACCCGAGGATGGCTACACCTTC